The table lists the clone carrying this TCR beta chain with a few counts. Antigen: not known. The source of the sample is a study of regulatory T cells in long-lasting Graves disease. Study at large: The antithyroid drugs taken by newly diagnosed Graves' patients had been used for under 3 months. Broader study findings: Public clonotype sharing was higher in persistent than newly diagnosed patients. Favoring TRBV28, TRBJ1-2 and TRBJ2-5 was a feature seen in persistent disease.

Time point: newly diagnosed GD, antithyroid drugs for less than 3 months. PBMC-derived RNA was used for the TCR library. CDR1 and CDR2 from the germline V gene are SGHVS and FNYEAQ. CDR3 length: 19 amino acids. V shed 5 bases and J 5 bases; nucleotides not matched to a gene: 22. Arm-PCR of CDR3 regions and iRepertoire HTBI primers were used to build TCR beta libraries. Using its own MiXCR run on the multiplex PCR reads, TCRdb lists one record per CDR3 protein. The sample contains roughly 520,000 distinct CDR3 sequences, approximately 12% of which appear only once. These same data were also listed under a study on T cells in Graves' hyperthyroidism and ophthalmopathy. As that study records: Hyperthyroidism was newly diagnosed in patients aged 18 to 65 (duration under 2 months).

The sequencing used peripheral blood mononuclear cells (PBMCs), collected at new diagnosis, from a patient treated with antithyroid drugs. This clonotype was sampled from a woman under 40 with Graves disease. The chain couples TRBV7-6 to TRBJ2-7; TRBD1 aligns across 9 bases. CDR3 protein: CASSLGVTGGLTRIHEQYF. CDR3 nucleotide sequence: TGTGCCAGCAGCCTAGGCGTGACAGGGGGTTTGACCAGGATTCACGAGCAGTACTTC.